These 31 T cell receptor beta chains were sequenced from one sample in a study of CD8 T cells in Susac syndrome. Reverse transcription used about 0.45 to 1 ug RNA and random hexamers. TCRdb reprocessed the immunoSEQ multiplex PCR reads via MiXCR and lists one record per CDR3 protein. This table holds about 150,000 distinct CDR3 sequences, 85% to 95% found once. The sample comprised CD4+ T cells from PBMCs. These receptors were collected from a human donor with Susac syndrome.

This chain joins TRBV20-1 and TRBJ1-2, with a tentative D call TRBD1 (5 bases). CDR1 is DFQATT, CDR2 SNEGSKA, per germline (reference sequence). The CDR3 runs 12 residues. V dropped 6 bases and J dropped 4 bases, with 12 bases sitting between them. CDR3 DNA: TGCAGTGCCCCGGGGCAGTCCTATGGCTACACCTTC. Translating it yields CSAPGQSYGYTF.

The rearrangement joins TRBV29-1 to TRBJ2-1; D may be TRBD2 (6 bases). CDR1 and CDR2 (germline): SQVTM, ANQGSEA. Trimming removed 7 bases at V and 5 bases at J, with 12 bases between. This CDR3 comprises 12 residues. This CDR3 reads CSGGTPDNEQFF. The CDR3 region has the DNA TGCAGCGGCGGGACTCCTGACAATGAGCAGTTCTTC.

The chain carries TRBV29-1 and TRBJ1-1; D remains unclear. The germline V gene has CDR1 SQVTM and CDR2 ANQGSEA. The CDR3 is 9 amino acids. The ends were cut back, 4 bases at V and 7 bases at J, with 4 bases in the middle. Here the CDR3 DNA reads TGCAGCGTTGGGGATGAAGCTTTCTTT. Amino acids: CSVGDEAFF.

V and J are TRBV3-1 and TRBJ2-1, with a possible D match to TRBD1 (5 bases). Germline loops: CDR1 LGHDT, CDR2 YNNKEL (reference sequence). Trimming stripped 5 bases from V and 11 bases from J, with 10 bases between. This CDR3 has 11 residues. CDR3 coding DNA: TGTGCCAGCAGCATACAGGTAAAGCAGTTCTTC. It encodes CASSIQVKQFF.

The chain employs TRBV3-1 and TRBJ2-7; D is unresolved. The CDR3 is 13 residues long. V lost 5 bases and J 3 bases, leaving 11 bases between the germline ends. The germline V gene has CDR1 LGHDT and CDR2 YNNKEL (reference sequence). CDR3 sequence (DNA): TGTGCCAGCAGCAAGGGCCTAGACTACGAGCAGTACTTC. This encodes CASSKGLDYEQYF.

The chain couples TRBV20-1 to TRBJ1-5; no reliable D call. This CDR3 is built from 14 residues. CDR1 and CDR2 from the germline V gene are DFQATT and SNEGSKA (reference sequence). Trimming removed 3 bases from V and 1 base from J, with 10 bases in between. The CDR3 nucleotides read TGCAGTGCTAGCCGGGAGGAGAGCAATCAGCCCCAGCATTTT. Translated: CSASREESNQPQHF.

This chain uses TRBV20-1 with TRBJ2-2, with 9 bases identical to TRBD1. The length of the CDR3 is 16 residues. Trimming took 3 bases from V and 7 from J; bases not matched to a gene: 12. The germline CDR1 and CDR2 sequences are DFQATT and SNEGSKA (reference sequence). The CDR3 reads CSARRVQGARSGELFF. The DNA for the CDR3 is TGCAGTGCTAGGCGCGTACAGGGGGCGCGAAGCGGGGAGCTGTTTTTT.

This sequence joins TRBV6-5 and TRBJ2-6, with D maybe TRBD2 (5 bases). The ends were cut back, 6 bases at V and 4 bases at J, with 10 bases in the middle. The CDR3 covers 14 residues. From germline, CDR1 is MNHEY and CDR2 SVGAGI. Here the CDR3 reads CASRRGHGANVLTF. In DNA form, the CDR3 reads TGTGCCAGCAGGCGAGGGCACGGGGCCAACGTCCTGACTTTC.

The rearrangement joins TRBV14 to TRBJ1-6; D may be TRBD1 (5 bases). The CDR3 sequence is 13 residues long. The V end lost 5 bases, the J end lost 10 bases, and 12 bases lay between the germline ends. The germline V gene encodes CDR1 SGHDN and CDR2 FVKESK. DNA for the CDR3: TGTGCCAGCAGCAAGACGTGGGACTCACCCCTCCACTTT. It translates to CASSKTWDSPLHF.

The chain is built from TRBV7-2 and TRBJ1-2; a possible D gene is TRBD1 (5 bases). CDR1 SGHTA and CDR2 FQGNSA come from the germline V gene. The CDR3 covers 14 residues. V was pared by 5 bases and J by 5 bases, with 15 bases between. CDR3 in amino acids: CASSTGDVGYGYTF. In DNA, the CDR3 is TGTGCCAGCAGCACCGGGGACGTCGGGTATGGCTACACCTTC. Full variable domain (rest looked up from reference TRBV7-2 and TRBJ1-2): GAGVSQSPSNKVTEKGKDVELRCDPISGHTALYWYRQSLGQGLEFLIYFQGNSAPDKSGLPSDRFSAERTGGSVSTLTIQRTQQEDSAVYLCASSTGDVGYGYTFGSGTRLTVV.

In its sample, this clonotype was seen a few times. This rearrangement joins TRBV7-3 to TRBJ2-7, with 7 positions matching TRBD1. This CDR3 spans 13 amino acids. Germline values: CDR1 SGHTA, CDR2 FQGTGA. The V and J ends lost 4 bases and 4 bases, in that order; junction bases with no gene match: 4. This CDR3 is CASSSDRSYEQYF. The CDR3 DNA is TGTGCCAGCAGCTCGGACAGGAGTTACGAGCAGTACTTC.

Only a few counts were recorded for this clonotype. V gene TRBV7-9 combines with J gene TRBJ1-2; 7 nucleotides line up with TRBD1. Trimming removed 5 bases from V and 8 bases from J; junction bases left unmatched: 5. Germline V gene sequence: CDR1 SEHNR, CDR2 FQNEAQ (reference sequence). CDR3 length: 12 amino acids. The CDR3 nucleotides read TGTGCCAGCAGCGTCGACAGGGACGGCTACACCTTC. Protein sequence: CASSVDRDGYTF.

V and J are TRBV19 and TRBJ2-1; D unresolved. Trimming took 9 bases from V and 14 from J, leaving 11 bases between them. Per the germline V gene, CDR1 is LNHDA and CDR2 is SQIVND (reference sequence). This CDR3 contains 9 residues. Written as DNA, the CDR3 is TGTGCCAGGAAGTTCTGGGAGTTCTTC. Translating it yields CARKFWEFF.

The V gene is TRBV7-3, the J gene TRBJ2-2, with no clear D. The CDR3 length is 14 residues. V was trimmed by 6 bases and J by 2 bases, leaving 10 bases between them. In germline, CDR1 is SGHTA, CDR2 FQGTGA. The CDR3 is CASRALGNTGELFF. In nucleotides, the CDR3 is TGTGCCAGCAGGGCGTTGGGAAACACCGGGGAGCTGTTTTTT.

The chain links TRBV29-1 to TRBJ1-2; a weak D match, TRBD1 (5 bases). Germline assignment: CDR1 SQVTM and CDR2 ANQGSEA. CDR3 size: 8 residues. CDR3 sequence (DNA): TGCATGACAGATGGCTACACCTTC. Its translation: CMTDGYTF.

The V gene is TRBV11-2, the J gene TRBJ2-5, with D uncertain. Germline values: CDR1 SGHAT, CDR2 FQNNGV. The CDR3 loop spans 13 amino acids. V dropped 3 bases and J dropped 4 bases, with 9 bases sitting between them. The CDR3 sequence is CASSFNVGETQYF. CDR3 DNA: TGTGCCAGCAGCTTCAACGTGGGAGAGACCCAGTACTTC.

The V gene is TRBV29-1, the J gene TRBJ2-1; TRBD2 might be the D (6 bases). Germline values: CDR1 SQVTM, CDR2 ANQGSEA. V was shortened by 3 bases and J by 9 bases, with 18 bases between the two germline ends. The CDR3 loop spans 14 amino acids. CDR3 region: CSVESVRASVEQFF. The CDR3 DNA sequence: TGCAGCGTTGAGTCCGTCAGGGCTAGCGTTGAGCAGTTCTTC.

The chain has TRBV5-1 and TRBJ1-2; D might be TRBD1 (5 bases). Germline lookup yields CDR1 SGHRS and CDR2 YFSETQ. V lost 4 bases and J 3 bases, leaving 10 bases between the germline ends. This CDR3 has 13 amino acids. In DNA form, the CDR3 reads TGCGCCAGCAGCCCCGACAGTTACTATGGCTACACCTTC. It codes for CASSPDSYYGYTF.

This clonotype is a singleton in its sample. The chain recombines TRBV29-1 with TRBJ2-6; 9 bases are shared with TRBD1. Trimming cost V 6 bases and J 0 bases; bases outside gene matches: 6. The CDR3 covers 16 residues. The germline gives CDR1 SQVTM, CDR2 ANQGSEA. The CDR3 sequence: CSVLDRGPSGANVLTF. CDR3 nucleotide sequence: TGCAGCGTGCTGGACAGGGGACCCTCTGGGGCCAACGTCCTGACTTTC.

V usage is TRBV6-2 or TRBV6-3 and J usage is TRBJ1-1; no clear D gene. Per the germline V gene, CDR1 is MNHEY and CDR2 is SVGEGT. V dropped 0 bases and J dropped 8 bases, with 13 bases sitting between them. The length of the CDR3 is 14 residues. CDR3 sequence: CASSYSPNAGEAFF. CDR3 DNA sequence: TGTGCCAGCAGTTACTCTCCGAACGCGGGAGAAGCTTTCTTT.

The rearrangement uses TRBV3-1 and TRBJ1-2; D is unresolved. The CDR3 covers 13 residues. Germline values: CDR1 LGHDT, CDR2 YNNKEL (reference sequence). V was clipped by 0 bases and J by 8 bases, with 10 bases between them. The CDR3 bases are TGTGCCAGCAGCCAAGATAGGAGTTTCGGCTACACCTTC. Translation gives CASSQDRSFGYTF.

This rearrangement joins TRBV7-2 to TRBJ2-7; perhaps TRBD2 as D (6 bases). V dropped 5 bases and J dropped 3 bases, with 14 bases sitting between them. The CDR3 consists of 14 residues. The germline V gene has CDR1 SGHTA and CDR2 FQGNSA. The CDR3 is CASSPTGARYEQYF. The CDR3 bases are TGTGCCAGCAGCCCTACGGGAGCCCGCTACGAGCAGTACTTC.

The chain has TRBV6-5 and TRBJ1-6; tentative D call: TRBD1 (6 bases). Deletions cut 6 bases from V and 5 bases from J, with 8 bases between. CDR1 is MNHEY and CDR2 is SVGAGI in the germline V gene. This CDR3 has 13 residues. For the CDR3, the DNA is TGTGCCAGCAGACAGGGAAATAATTCACCCCTCCACTTT. Encoded protein: CASRQGNNSPLHF.

V is TRBV14 and J is TRBJ1-1; perhaps TRBD1 as D (6 bases). CDR3 size: 16 residues. V was cut by 2 bases and J by 0 bases, with 13 bases left in between. The V gene's germline CDR1 is SGHDN and CDR2 FVKESK. The CDR3 region has the DNA TGTGCCAGCAGCCAAACGGGGGCAGGGGTGAACACTGAAGCTTTCTTT. Amino acids: CASSQTGAGVNTEAFF.

A note on this clonotype: Its ends do not fully match the called genes, so a read error is possible. V gene TRBV25-1 combines with J gene TRBJ1-2; D ambiguous. Germline V gene sequence: CDR1 MGHDK, CDR2 SYGVNS. The CDR3 has 12 residues. The CDR3 bases are TGTGCCAGCATTCACCCTAGGGCCAGAAATTCCTTC. Translating it yields CASIHPRARNSF.

The V call is TRBV20-1, the J call TRBJ1-1; D is undetermined. The CDR3 is made up of 13 amino acids. CDR1 is DFQATT, CDR2 SNEGSKA, per germline (reference sequence). The V and J ends lost 2 bases and 4 bases respectively, with 11 bases between them. CDR3 DNA: TGCAGTGCTAGAAATTCAGGAAGCACTGAAGCTTTCTTT. Its translation: CSARNSGSTEAFF.

J is TRBJ1-1 and V is TRBV4-1, with D maybe TRBD1 (5 bases). From germline, CDR1 is MGHRA and CDR2 YSYEKL. This CDR3 is built from 15 residues. Trimming shortened V by 1 base and J by 1 base, and 10 bases separated the two germline ends. The CDR3 protein is CASSQGQTSNTEAFF. For the CDR3, the DNA is TGCGCCAGCAGCCAAGGACAGACCTCGAACACTGAAGCTTTCTTT.

The chain employs TRBV12-3 or TRBV12-4 and TRBJ1-3; D not resolved. The CDR3 sequence is 14 residues long. V was pared by 6 bases and J by 2 bases, with 11 bases between. CDR3 amino acids: CASSPVTAGNTIYF. As DNA, the CDR3 is TGTGCCAGCAGCCCCGTCACAGCTGGAAACACCATATATTTT.

This CDR3 is CASYRGPYGYTF. In DNA form, the CDR3 reads TGCGCCAGCTACAGGGGCCCCTATGGCTACACCTTC. The chain employs TRBV23-1 and TRBJ1-2, with 7 bases fitting TRBD1. TRBV23-1 is marked as an open reading frame, function uncertain. This CDR3 has 12 amino acids. V lost 8 bases to trimming and J lost 4 bases; unmatched junction nucleotides: 4.

The chain employs TRBV29-1 and TRBJ1-3; D ambiguous. The CDR3 runs 15 residues. Germline assignment: CDR1 SQVTM and CDR2 ANQGSEA. With 4 bases removed from V and 0 bases from J, the gap between germline ends came to 13 bases. The CDR3 loop is CSVVGSADSGNTIYF. In DNA form, the CDR3 reads TGCAGCGTTGTCGGGTCGGCGGACTCTGGAAACACCATATATTTT. Combining the CDR3 with reference TRBV29-1 and TRBJ1-3 gives the whole variable domain SAVISQKPSRDICQRGTSLTIQCQVDSQVTMMFWYRQQPGQSLTLIATANQGSEATYESGFVIDKFPISRPNLTFSTLTVSNMSPEDSSIYLCSVVGSADSGNTIYFGEGSWLTVV.

J is TRBJ1-4 and V is TRBV14; D is unresolved. Germline CDR1 SGHDN, CDR2 FVKESK. V was trimmed by 0 bases and J by 0 bases, leaving 11 bases between them. There are 17 residues in the CDR3. Written as DNA, the CDR3 is TGTGCCAGCAGCCAAGAGGGCAGTACCGCAACTAATGAAAAACTGTTTTTT. It is translated as CASSQEGSTATNEKLFF.